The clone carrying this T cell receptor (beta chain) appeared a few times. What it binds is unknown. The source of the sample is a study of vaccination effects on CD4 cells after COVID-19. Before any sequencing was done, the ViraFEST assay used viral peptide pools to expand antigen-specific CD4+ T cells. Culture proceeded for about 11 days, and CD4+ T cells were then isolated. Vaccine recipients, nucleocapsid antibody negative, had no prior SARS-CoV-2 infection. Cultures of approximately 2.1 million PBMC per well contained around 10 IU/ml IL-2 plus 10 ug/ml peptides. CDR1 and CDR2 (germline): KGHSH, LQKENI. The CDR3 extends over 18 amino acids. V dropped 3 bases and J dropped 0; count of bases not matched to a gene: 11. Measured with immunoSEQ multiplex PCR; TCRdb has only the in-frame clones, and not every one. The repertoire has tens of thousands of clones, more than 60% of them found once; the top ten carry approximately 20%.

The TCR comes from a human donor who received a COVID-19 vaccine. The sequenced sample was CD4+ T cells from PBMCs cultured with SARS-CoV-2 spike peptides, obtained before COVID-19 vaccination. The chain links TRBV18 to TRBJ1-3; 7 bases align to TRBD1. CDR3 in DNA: TGTGCCAGCTCACCGAGGCTAAAGACAGGGAACTCTGGAAACACCATATATTTT. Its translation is CASSPRLKTGNSGNTIYF.